This T cell receptor beta chain was obtained from a study of PD-1 blockade in classical Hodgkin lymphoma. The table came from immunoSEQ multiplex PCR; TCRdb's copy has only in-frame clones and leaves some out. The sample has approximately 25,000 clones; over 80% are singletons. V lost 0 bases, J lost 1 base, and 9 bases lay in between. In germline, CDR1 is LGHNA, CDR2 YSLEER. The length of the CDR3 is 15 residues. All the patients suffered relapse after autologous stem cell transplantation, and brentuximab vedotin exposure differed. Purification of CD4+ T cells from thawed PBMCs was performed via magnetic negative selection.

This sample comprised CD4+ T cells from blood, obtained at baseline. The sequence came from a human donor with classical Hodgkin lymphoma. The chain links TRBV4-3 to TRBJ1-1; D remains ambiguous. CDR3: CASSQDSRTNTEAFF. The CDR3 DNA is TGCGCCAGCAGCCAAGATTCCAGGACGAACACTGAAGCTTTCTTT.